This T cell receptor (beta chain) is from a study of shared clonotypes between healthy human individuals. CD8 cells regarded as naive lacked CD45RO, were positively chosen for CCR7, and omitted terminally differentiated effector memory CD45RA+ cells. CDR1 and CDR2 from the germline V gene are SNHLY and FYNNEI. CDR3 size: 15 residues. V lost 1 base and J 3 bases, leaving 10 bases between the germline ends. Some clones are missing from TCRdb's copy, which holds only in-frame ones; the method was immunoSEQ multiplex PCR. The sample lists about 2 million clones, just under 95% occurring once. The source is a man aged 18-30 years in good health. The chain has TRBV2 and TRBJ2-1, with unresolved D. Sample: naive CD8+ T cells sorted from blood. In DNA, the CDR3 is TGTGCCAGCAGTGAAGTAGCTCAGATCTACAATGAGCAGTTCTTC. Amino acids: CASSEVAQIYNEQFF.